Presented here are 28 T cell receptor beta chains from one specimen sequenced in a study of T cell responses to AZD1222 COVID-19 vaccine. Data came from immunoSEQ multiplex PCR; TCRdb stores just in-frame clones and leaves some out. This table holds 100,000 to 150,000 clones, about 91% found once. Specimen: peripheral blood, collected 28 days after the second AZD1222 dose. All receptors derive from an adult who received the AZD1222 COVID-19 vaccine.

The chain carries TRBV2 and TRBJ2-1; a possible D gene is TRBD1 (8 bases). CDR1 and CDR2 from the germline V gene are SNHLY and FYNNEI. Trimming stripped 6 bases from V and 12 bases from J, with 15 bases between. The CDR3 length is 12 residues. The CDR3 DNA follows: TGTGCCAGCAGCACAGGGGGGGGAGGGCAGTTCTTC. This translates into CASSTGGGGQFF.

The table lists this clone with a count of one. The chain couples TRBV3-1 (or the pseudogene TRBV3-2) to TRBJ1-4; 9 bases align to TRBD1. Per the germline V gene, CDR1 is LGHDT and CDR2 is YNNKEL (reference sequence). The CDR3 covers 16 residues. V lost 3 bases and J lost 15; bases outside the gene matches: 17. The CDR3 protein is CASSQHPEAQGQGVFF. The CDR3 DNA follows: TGTGCCAGCAGCCAGCACCCCGAAGCACAGGGACAGGGAGTGTTTTTT.

V gene TRBV6-1 combines with J gene TRBJ2-4; 9 bases match TRBD2. The V segment lost 2 bases and the J segment 0 bases; nucleotides outside the gene matches: 14. The germline CDR1 and CDR2 sequences are MNHNS and SASEGT. CDR3 length equals 20 residues. The CDR3 spells CASSESERGAGSLAKNIQYF. For the CDR3, the DNA is TGTGCCAGCAGTGAATCGGAGCGGGGGGCCGGAAGCCTAGCCAAAAACATTCAGTACTTC.

CDR3 nucleotides: TGCAGCGTGCAATGGCACGTCGGGGAGACCCAGTACTTC. Translation: CSVQWHVGETQYF. The V call is TRBV29-1, the J call TRBJ2-5; the D is unclear. CDR3 size: 13 residues. Per germline, CDR1 SQVTM and CDR2 ANQGSEA. V lost 6 bases and J 5 bases, leaving 16 bases between the germline ends.

The chain employs TRBV27 and TRBJ1-1, with D hard to call. Trimming removed 3 bases at V and 4 bases at J, with 12 bases between. CDR3 size: 14 residues. Germline CDR1 reads MNHEY; CDR2 reads SMNVEV (reference sequence). CDR3: CASSFSTFTTEAFF. The CDR3 coding sequence is TGTGCCAGCAGTTTCTCCACCTTCACCACTGAAGCTTTCTTT.

DNA of the CDR3: TGTGCCAGCAGCTTAGCGGGGACAGGGTACGAGCAGTACTTC. This codes for CASSLAGTGYEQYF. The chain carries TRBV7-9 and TRBJ2-7; 9 bases agree with TRBD1. Trimming at V came to 0 bases and at J to 4 bases, leaving 1 base not matched to a gene. This CDR3 is built from 14 residues. The V gene's germline CDR1 is SEHNR and CDR2 FQNEAQ (reference sequence).

The gene calls are TRBV6-5 and TRBJ2-1; D is ambiguous. Trimming cost V 5 bases and J 5 bases, with 7 bases left between them. Germline V gene data show CDR1 as MNHEY and CDR2 as SVGAGI. The CDR3 length is 12 residues. Written as DNA, the CDR3 is TGTGCCAGCAGTCCCGCCAACAATGAGCAGTTCTTC. Translating gives CASSPANNEQFF.

V usage is TRBV30 and J usage is TRBJ2-3, with TRBD2 identical over 10 bases. With V trimmed by 0 bases and J by 6 bases, 9 bases remained unmatched. Germline values: CDR1 GTSNPN, CDR2 SVGIG (reference sequence). This CDR3 is 16 amino acids long. The CDR3 nucleotides are TGTGCCTGGAGTGTATTACTAGCGGGGACCAAGGATACGCAGTATTTT. Encoded protein: CAWSVLLAGTKDTQYF.

This clone has just one count. The rearrangement uses TRBV30 and TRBJ2-5; D gene uncertain. CDR1 and CDR2 (germline): GTSNPN, SVGIG (reference sequence). The length of the CDR3 is 13 residues. Trimming took 4 bases from V and 1 from J, leaving 10 bases between them. DNA of the CDR3: TGTGCCTGGACCCCAGCTTCCCAAGAGACCCAGTACTTC. It translates to CAWTPASQETQYF. Full variable domain (rest looked up from reference TRBV30 and TRBJ2-5): SQTIHQWPATLVQPVGSPLSLECTVEGTSNPNLYWYRQAAGRGLQLLFYSVGIGQISSEVPQNLSASRPQDRQFILSSKKLLLSDSGFYLCAWTPASQETQYFGPGTRLLVL.

V usage is TRBV27 and J usage is TRBJ1-4, with D perhaps matching TRBD1 (6 bases). Trimming cost V 6 bases and J 1 base, with 9 bases left between them. The germline CDR1 and CDR2 sequences are MNHEY and SMNVEV (reference sequence). The CDR3 is made up of 14 amino acids. The CDR3 reads CASRKGGTNEKLFF. CDR3 bases: TGTGCCAGCAGAAAAGGGGGAACTAATGAAAAACTGTTTTTT.

The CDR3 DNA reads as TGCAGCGTTGTTTGCCCGCCGGACAGGAAAAAACCCTACGAGCAGTACGTC. It is translated as CSVVCPPDRKKPYEQYV. The genes are TRBV29-1 and TRBJ2-7; 7 bases match TRBD1. The ends lost 4 bases at V and 2 bases at J; junction bases unmatched: 17. This CDR3 has 17 amino acids. CDR1 SQVTM and CDR2 ANQGSEA come from the germline V gene.

This chain uses TRBV4-1 with TRBJ1-1; weak D call: TRBD1 (6 bases). This CDR3 region has 16 residues. Between the trimmed V and J ends, which lost 4 bases and 0 bases, there was a span of 15 bases. The germline V gene encodes CDR1 MGHRA and CDR2 YSYEKL. CDR3 coding DNA: TGCGCCAGCAGCCCACATCCGACAGGCGTGAACACTGAAGCTTTCTTT. It is translated as CASSPHPTGVNTEAFF.

V and J are TRBV7-9 and TRBJ2-5; perhaps TRBD1 as D (5 bases). The CDR3 has 13 amino acids. Trimming removed 2 bases at V and 5 bases at J, with 9 bases between. Looked up from germline, CDR1 is SEHNR and CDR2 is FQNEAQ (reference sequence). The CDR3 DNA reads TGTGCCAGCAGCTTACAGGGTGACGAGACCCAGTACTTC. As protein: CASSLQGDETQYF.

This chain connects TRBV28 to TRBJ1-1; D is undetermined. Germline-derived CDR1 and CDR2 are MDHEN and SYDVKM. The germline V and J ends were trimmed by 10 bases and 3 bases, with 12 bases remaining between them. The CDR3 totals 12 residues. CDR3 region: CATLKGYTEAFF. DNA for the CDR3: TGTGCCACCCTCAAAGGGTACACTGAAGCTTTCTTT.

The chain carries TRBV19 and TRBJ2-3; 10 nucleotides line up with TRBD2. Losses at the gene ends were 5 bases for V and 4 bases for J; bases not matched to a gene: 6. The CDR3 spans 15 residues. The germline gives CDR1 LNHDA, CDR2 SQIVND (reference sequence). CDR3 nucleotide sequence: TGTGCCAGTAGTCGGCTAGCGGGGGATTCAGATACGCAGTATTTT. Translation: CASSRLAGDSDTQYF.

This rearrangement joins TRBV24-1 to TRBJ2-3; possible D gene TRBD1, 5 bases. The CDR3 has 11 residues. Germline CDR1 KGHDR, CDR2 SFDVKD. V lost 4 bases and J lost 8, with 6 bases in between. Written as DNA, the CDR3 is TGTGCCACCAGTGACCAGGGTACGCAGTATTTT. The encoded protein is CATSDQGTQYF.

This clone was picked up many times. The gene calls are TRBV6-5 and TRBJ1-5; D not resolved. This CDR3 is built from 13 residues. V was clipped by 2 bases and J by 5 bases, with 7 bases between them. Looked up from germline, CDR1 is MNHEY and CDR2 is SVGAGI. The chain's CDR3 is CASSYIAYQPQHF. CDR3 bases: TGTGCCAGCAGTTACATCGCCTATCAGCCCCAGCATTTT.

This chain joins TRBV5-6 and TRBJ1-3; TRBD1 matches 8 bases. CDR3 length: 17 residues. Trimming took 4 bases from V and 2 from J; bases not matched to a gene: 11. Germline lookup yields CDR1 SGHDT and CDR2 YYEEEE. For the CDR3, the DNA is TGTGCCAGCAGCCAGGCCTGGGACAGGACGGCTGGAAACACCATATATTTT. Residues: CASSQAWDRTAGNTIYF.

The rearrangement links TRBV5-1 to TRBJ2-4, with D perhaps TRBD1 or TRBD2 (6 bases each). The CDR3 has 18 amino acids. Trimming pared 7 bases from V and 1 base from J, leaving 24 bases between. Germline assignment: CDR1 SGHRS and CDR2 YFSETQ. CDR3 DNA: TGCGCCAGCCCTTGCCCCTCTCGGGGGCATCCTGCCAAAAACATTCAGTACTTC. It is translated as CASPCPSRGHPAKNIQYF.

The table lists this clone with a count of one. The J gene is TRBJ2-7, the V gene TRBV7-9, with 12 bases fitting TRBD1. Germline CDR1 is SEHNR and CDR2 is FQNEAQ (reference sequence). The CDR3 runs 15 residues. The V segment lost 5 bases and the J segment 5 bases; nucleotides outside the gene matches: 7. CDR3 sequence reads: CASSKGTGGADEQYV. CDR3 bases: TGTGCCAGCAGCAAGGGGACAGGGGGCGCGGACGAGCAGTACGTC.

The chain combines TRBV7-8 with TRBJ2-1; 9 bases are a match to TRBD2. This CDR3 contains 16 residues. Germline lookup yields CDR1 SGHVS and CDR2 FQNEAQ. V was clipped by 2 bases and J by 8 bases; unmatched bases: 10. CDR3 region: CASSLWGGRAEDEQFF. The CDR3 nucleotides are TGTGCCAGCAGCTTATGGGGCGGGAGGGCCGAGGATGAGCAGTTCTTC.

The chain is built from TRBV9 and TRBJ2-2, with 11 bases lining up with TRBD2. This CDR3 has 18 amino acids. Germline CDR1 is SGDLS and CDR2 is YYNGEE. After removal of 4 bases from V and 4 bases from J, the junction contained 12 bases not matched to a gene. The CDR3 sequence is CASSIHLLAGGSTGELFF. For the CDR3, the DNA is TGTGCCAGCAGCATCCACCTTCTAGCGGGAGGCTCCACCGGGGAGCTGTTTTTT. The complete variable domain, with remaining parts taken from reference TRBV9 and TRBJ2-2, reads DSGVTQTPKHLITATGQRVTLRCSPRSGDLSVYWYQQSLDQGLQFLIQYYNGEERAKGNILERFSAQQFPDLHSELNLSSLELGDSALYFCASSIHLLAGGSTGELFFGEGSRLTVL.

V is TRBV7-8 and J is TRBJ1-1, with D possibly being TRBD1 (5 bases). Per germline, CDR1 SGHVS and CDR2 FQNEAQ. Between the trimmed V and J ends, which lost 6 bases and 11 bases, there was a span of 13 bases. The CDR3 is 11 amino acids. Here the CDR3 reads CASSFGEGAFF. CDR3 sequence (DNA): TGTGCCAGCAGTTTCGGGGAGGGGGCTTTCTTT. Full variable domain (outside the CDR3, taken from reference TRBV7-8 and TRBJ1-1): GAGVSQSPRYKVAKRGQDVALRCDPISGHVSLFWYQQALGQGPEFLTYFQNEAQLDKSGLPSDRFFAERPEGSVSTLKIQRTQQEDSAVYLCASSFGEGAFFGQGTRLTVV.

The J gene is TRBJ1-4, the V gene TRBV7-3, with D possibly TRBD1 on 6 matching bases. The germline CDR1 and CDR2 sequences are SGHTA and FQGTGA. This CDR3 comprises 19 residues. Trimming removed 10 bases from V and 0 bases from J, with 27 bases in between. CDR3 residues: CATRTGTRDTSATNEKLFF. The CDR3 DNA sequence: TGTGCCACCAGAACAGGGACTAGGGACACCTCAGCAACTAATGAAAAACTGTTTTTT.

The gene calls are TRBV30 and TRBJ1-1; 7 bases are shared with TRBD1. The V segment lost 5 bases and the J segment 1 base; nucleotides outside the gene matches: 4. The germline CDR1 and CDR2 sequences are GTSNPN and SVGIG (reference sequence). There are 13 residues in the CDR3. CDR3 protein: CAWGWTGNTEAFF. The CDR3 region has the DNA TGTGCCTGGGGCTGGACAGGGAACACTGAAGCTTTCTTT.

The V call is TRBV7-8, the J call TRBJ2-2, with D unresolved. The CDR3 covers 13 residues. The V end was cut by 5 bases, the J end by 2 bases, with 6 bases between. Germline loops: CDR1 SGHVS, CDR2 FQNEAQ. This CDR3 reads CASSPLNTGELFF. CDR3 in DNA: TGTGCCAGCAGCCCACTTAACACCGGGGAGCTGTTTTTT.

The chain combines TRBV19 with TRBJ2-1, with a tentative D call TRBD1 (6 bases). The V gene lost 5 bases and the J gene lost 10 bases, with 24 bases spanning the gap. Germline values: CDR1 LNHDA, CDR2 SQIVND (reference sequence). This CDR3 spans 16 amino acids. The CDR3 region has the DNA TGTGCCAGTAGTTCTCCCTTAGGACAGCCCCGCCGGGAGCAGTTCTTC. This sequence encodes CASSSPLGQPRREQFF. The full variable domain, in which reference TRBV19 and TRBJ2-1 provide the parts outside the CDR3, is DGGITQSPKYLFRKEGQNVTLSCEQNLNHDAMYWYRQDPGQGLRLIYYSQIVNDFQKGDIAEGYSVSREKKESFPLTVTSAQKNPTAFYLCASSSPLGQPRREQFFGPGTRLTVL.

CDR3 in amino acids: CASSLEGRTEAFF. For the CDR3, the DNA is TGTGCCAGCAGCTTAGAGGGGCGCACTGAAGCTTTCTTT. The V gene is TRBV7-9, the J gene TRBJ1-1, with D possibly being TRBD1 (5 bases). V lost 1 base and J lost 4, with 7 bases in between. CDR3 size: 13 residues. Germline lookup yields CDR1 SEHNR and CDR2 FQNEAQ (reference sequence).